What follows is one T cell receptor beta chain and its context. The target antigen is unknown. Sequencing relied on a cDNA template that was reverse transcribed from extracted RNA. The protocol was immunoSEQ multiplex PCR, while the TCRdb copy is restricted to in-frame clones and leaves out a portion. The sample holds 93,000 or so clones, around 60% seen once. Germline CDR1 is GTSNPN and CDR2 is SVGIG (reference sequence). This CDR3 region has 13 residues. Trimming removed 0 bases from V and 9 bases from J; junction bases left unmatched: 2. The data stem from a study of CD8+ T cells in alopecia areata. Study-wide results and limits: Lesional scalp, notably in alopecia totalis/universalis, had clonality above that of normal scalp. Compared with mice, patients displayed less clear TCR sharing, possibly for HLA-related reasons.

The clonotype originates from a human donor in good health. Sequenced sample: CD4+ T cells sorted from blood. The chain uses TRBV30 and TRBJ1-6, with TRBD1 matching over 7 bases. The CDR3 spells CAWSVQGSSPLHF. The DNA for the CDR3 is TGTGCCTGGAGTGTACAGGGGAGTTCACCCCTCCACTTT.